This entry lists 28 T cell receptor beta chains sequenced from one sample in a study of T cell repertoires in cytomegalovirus infection. TCRdb ran MiXCR on the reads and lists one entry per CDR3 protein. The data hold more than 200,000 distinct CDR3 sequences, with less than 9.5% observed a single time. What was sequenced was PBMCs. The receptor source for this set is a human donor in good health (CMV status not recorded). Some clones in this sample may be carry-over from other donors' samples.

The V and J genes are TRBV7-2 and TRBJ1-1; TRBD1 matches at 7 bases. The CDR3 spans 14 residues. Germline CDR1 reads SGHTA; CDR2 reads FQGNSA. The trim removed 3 bases at V and 4 bases at J, leaving 5 bases unmatched. CDR3 nucleotide sequence: TGTGCCAGCAGCTTGGGACAGCTAGGCACTGAAGCTTTCTTT. Translation: CASSLGQLGTEAFF.

The rearrangement links TRBV29-1 to TRBJ2-2, with 7 bases that match TRBD2. CDR1 SQVTM and CDR2 ANQGSEA come from the germline V gene. This CDR3 region has 11 residues. After removal of 4 bases from V and 9 bases from J, the junction contained 2 bases not matched to a gene. The CDR3 DNA reads TGCAGCGTTGGGGAGGGGTGGGAGCTGTTTTTT. This translates into CSVGEGWELFF.

Ten or more counts support this clonotype. The V call is TRBV15, the J call TRBJ1-6; D unclear. The CDR3 contains 15 residues. Trimming removed 0 bases at V and 9 bases at J, with 12 bases between. The germline CDR1 and CDR2 sequences are LNHNV and YYDKDF (reference sequence). Written as DNA, the CDR3 is TGTGCCACCAGCAGAGATCTCGGGGTTAGTTCACCCCTCCACTTT. It specifies CATSRDLGVSSPLHF.

This clonotype was detected many times. The V and J genes are TRBV7-8 and TRBJ1-2; D not resolved. Germline V lookup: CDR1 SGHVS, CDR2 FQNEAQ. V shed 0 bases and J shed 8 bases, with 10 bases lying between them. The CDR3 has 13 amino acids. CDR3 in DNA: TGTGCCAGCAGCTTAGCGCTCCCAATGGGCTACACCTTC. As protein: CASSLALPMGYTF.

In this sample, this clonotype turned up many times. The chain couples TRBV10-3 to TRBJ1-5, with TRBD1 matching over 10 bases. Germline loops: CDR1 ENHRY, CDR2 SYGVKD. J gave up 2 bases and V 3 bases, and 4 bases lay outside the gene matches. The CDR3 extends over 16 amino acids. Here the CDR3 DNA reads TGTGCCATCAGTGATGGAGGGACAGGGGGCAATCAGCCCCAGCATTTT. It specifies CAISDGGTGGNQPQHF.

This clonotype has ten or more counts. This chain connects TRBV7-2 to TRBJ1-6, with a weak D call TRBD1 (5 bases). The germline V gene has CDR1 SGHTA and CDR2 FQGNSA. V lost 4 bases to trimming and J lost 7 bases, with 8 bases between them. The CDR3 contains 13 residues. This CDR3 reads CASSSRQNSPLHF. The CDR3, as DNA: TGTGCCAGCAGCTCCAGACAGAATTCACCCCTCCACTTT.

This clonotype was detected many times. The V and J genes are TRBV28 and TRBJ2-5; 9 positions agree with TRBD2. With V trimmed by 2 bases and J by 5 bases, 12 bases remained unmatched. The CDR3 has 17 amino acids. Germline V CDR1 and CDR2: MDHEN, SYDVKM. CDR3 protein: CASSLPSSSGVWETQYF. The CDR3 nucleotides read TGTGCCAGCAGTTTACCCTCATCTAGCGGGGTTTGGGAGACCCAGTACTTC.

This clonotype was observed at least ten times. The V and J genes are TRBV6-2 or TRBV6-3 and TRBJ2-7; D gene ambiguous. Germline assignment: CDR1 MNHEY and CDR2 SVGEGT. This CDR3 is built from 12 residues. Trimming took 6 bases from V and 6 from J, leaving 12 bases between them. The CDR3 bases are TGTGCCAGCAGCCCCGCTTTATTCGAGCAGTACTTC. It translates to CASSPALFEQYF.

Only a few counts were recorded for this clonotype. The rearrangement uses TRBV27 and TRBJ2-1, with D maybe TRBD1 (6 bases). Trimming took 3 bases from V and 6 from J, leaving 9 bases between them. CDR3 size: 13 residues. Germline V gives CDR1 MNHEY, CDR2 SMNVEV (reference sequence). This chain's CDR3 is CASSLLGGNEQFF. The CDR3 DNA reads as TGTGCCAGCAGTTTGTTAGGGGGCAATGAGCAGTTCTTC.

At least ten counts were recorded for this clonotype. This chain links TRBV7-2 with TRBJ2-7, with 12 nucleotides matching TRBD1. From germline, CDR1 is SGHTA and CDR2 FQGNSA. The CDR3 length is 15 residues. V dropped 1 base and J dropped 6; count of bases not matched to a gene: 4. The CDR3 here is CASSLGGTGGAEQYF. DNA of the CDR3: TGTGCCAGCAGCTTAGGCGGGACAGGGGGCGCCGAGCAGTACTTC.

This clonotype was seen many times. The chain couples TRBV11-2 to TRBJ1-1, with D unresolved. Trimming cost V 2 bases and J 1 base, with 5 bases left between them. The germline gives CDR1 SGHAT, CDR2 FQNNGV. The CDR3 length is 13 residues. The CDR3 DNA sequence: TGTGCCAGCAGCTTAATGCAGAACACTGAAGCTTTCTTT. The encoded protein is CASSLMQNTEAFF.

This clonotype was detected many times. This chain links TRBV19 with TRBJ1-1; D perhaps matches TRBD1 (6 bases). This CDR3 region has 14 residues. Germline CDR1 reads LNHDA; CDR2 reads SQIVND (reference sequence). The V end was cut by 11 bases, the J end by 2 bases, with 18 bases between. CDR3 in DNA: TGTGCCGCCGTGGCGACAGGTGAAAACACTGAAGCTTTCTTT. Translating gives CAAVATGENTEAFF.

This clonotype was counted only a few times. The genes are TRBV4-2 and TRBJ1-6, with D hard to call. CDR3 length: 11 residues. Germline values: CDR1 LGHNA, CDR2 YNFKEQ. The V end lost 0 bases, the J end lost 9 bases, and 0 bases lay between the germline ends. In DNA, the CDR3 is TGTGCCAGCAGCCAAGATTCACCCCTCCACTTT. Protein: CASSQDSPLHF.

This clonotype has at least ten counts. The CDR3 here is CASSMTFVEQYF. DNA of the CDR3: TGTGCCAGCAGCATGACATTCGTAGAGCAGTACTTC. The rearrangement uses TRBV7-2 and TRBJ2-7; no clear D. The CDR3 loop spans 12 amino acids. V lost 5 bases, J lost 7 bases, and 12 bases lay in between. CDR1 and CDR2 (germline): SGHTA, FQGNSA.

A note on this clonotype: A much larger clone is a single base away; this may be a read error. The chain employs TRBV12-3 or TRBV12-4 and TRBJ2-2, with D maybe TRBD2 (5 bases). This CDR3 region has 16 residues. Here the CDR3 reads CVSSPSGLTNTGELFF. Written as DNA, the CDR3 is TGTGTCAGCAGCCCCAGCGGACTCACGAACACCGGGGAGCTGTTTTTT.

The gene calls are TRBV7-6 and TRBJ2-3, with 12 bases lining up with TRBD2. The CDR3 consists of 18 residues. The J segment lost 8 bases and the V segment lost 5 bases, leaving 17 bases of the junction unmatched. Germline V lookup: CDR1 SGHVS, CDR2 FNYEAQ. The CDR3 DNA reads TGTGCCAGCAGCCTCCCTGGGTCTTCTAGCGGGAGGGCAAGTACGCAGTATTTT. Residues: CASSLPGSSSGRASTQYF.

Only a few counts were recorded for this clonotype. The rearrangement joins TRBV11-1 to TRBJ2-2, with D hard to call. CDR1 SGHAT and CDR2 FQDESV come from the germline V gene (reference sequence). CDR3 length equals 13 residues. V lost 5 bases to trimming and J lost 3 bases, with 7 bases between them. The CDR3 loop is CASSPPYTGELFF. In nucleotides, the CDR3 is TGTGCCAGCAGCCCCCCATACACCGGGGAGCTGTTTTTT.

The rearrangement joins TRBV23-1 to TRBJ2-3; 8 bases match TRBD2. Being an ORF, TRBV23-1 has a function that is uncertain. V shed 7 bases and J 4 bases; nucleotides not matched to a gene: 16. The CDR3 spans 17 residues. The CDR3 DNA is TGCGCCAGCAACCGGCTCGGGGGGGGGGGCCGGGCAGATACGCAGTATTTT. Amino acid sequence: CASNRLGGGGRADTQYF.

The chain links TRBV23-1 to TRBJ2-1, with D possibly TRBD1 on 5 matching bases. TRBV23-1 is reported as an ORF; its role is uncertain. V was trimmed by 3 bases and J by 1 base, leaving 16 bases between them. CDR3 length equals 17 residues. The CDR3 nucleotides are TGCGCCAGCAGTCATTATGACAGTATCCTATCCTACAATGAGCAGTTCTTC. It yields the protein CASSHYDSILSYNEQFF.

The chain carries TRBV20-1 and TRBJ1-2; 7 bases match TRBD1. Per the germline V gene, CDR1 is DFQATT and CDR2 is SNEGSKA (reference sequence). Trimming at V came to 2 bases and at J to 5 bases, leaving 14 bases not matched to a gene. CDR3 length: 16 residues. The CDR3 region is CSARSQSFGTAYGYTF. The DNA for the CDR3 is TGCAGTGCTAGATCGCAGTCATTCGGGACAGCATATGGCTACACCTTC.

In its sample, this clonotype was seen many times. The chain combines TRBV7-3 with TRBJ1-6; weak D call: TRBD1 (5 bases). CDR3 length: 16 residues. Trimming shortened V by 3 bases and J by 7 bases, and 16 bases separated the two germline ends. CDR1 and CDR2 from the germline V gene are SGHTA and FQGTGA. The DNA for the CDR3 is TGTGCCAGCAGCTTGTTGACAGCCTTCGGGAATTCACCCCTCCACTTT. It codes for CASSLLTAFGNSPLHF.

The chain joins TRBV6-5 to TRBJ2-1; the D is unclear. The CDR3 has 12 amino acids. The germline CDR1 and CDR2 sequences are MNHEY and SVGAGI. The CDR3 loop is CVTGSRYNEQFF. The CDR3 bases are TGTGTCACCGGATCCAGGTACAATGAGCAGTTCTTC.

In the case of this clonotype: This may be a read error, as it is one base from a much larger clone. J is TRBJ2-3 and V is TRBV20-1, with TRBD2 identical over 14 bases. V trimming: 6 bases; J trimming: 2 bases; junction bases outside the gene matches: 1. Germline-derived CDR1 and CDR2 are DFQATT and SNEGSKA (reference sequence). The CDR3 spans 14 residues. The chain's CDR3 is CSATSGGATDTQYF. In nucleotides, the CDR3 is TGCAGTGCGACTAGCGGGGGGGCCACAGATACGCAGTATTTT.

This clonotype was seen only a few times. This rearrangement joins TRBV19 to TRBJ2-2; 8 bases line up with TRBD1. The germline gives CDR1 LNHDA, CDR2 SQIVND (reference sequence). V dropped 3 bases and J dropped 0; count of bases not matched to a gene: 6. This CDR3 has 17 amino acids. CDR3 region: CASSIDRGLSNTGELFF. The CDR3 DNA sequence: TGTGCCAGTAGTATTGACAGGGGTCTTTCGAACACCGGGGAGCTGTTTTTT.

In this sample, this clonotype turned up many times. The chain joins TRBV20-1 to TRBJ1-5; TRBD1 agrees at 9 bases. This CDR3 contains 15 residues. The V gene's germline CDR1 is DFQATT and CDR2 SNEGSKA (reference sequence). V lost 5 bases and J lost 1; bases outside the gene matches: 6. For the CDR3, the DNA is TGCAGTGCTCGAGCAGGACAGGGGAGCAATCAGCCCCAGCATTTT. It is translated as CSARAGQGSNQPQHF.

There are many counts of this clonotype. The chain carries TRBV7-2 and TRBJ2-2, with unresolved D. Germline values: CDR1 SGHTA, CDR2 FQGNSA. The CDR3 is 15 residues long. Trimming took 5 bases from V and 0 from J, leaving 10 bases between them. CDR3 DNA sequence: TGTGCCAGCAGCCAGGCGGCATCGAACACCGGGGAGCTGTTTTTT. Its protein is CASSQAASNTGELFF.

The chain has TRBV19 and TRBJ1-5; D unresolved. CDR3 length equals 18 residues. V dropped 3 bases and J dropped 0 bases, with 18 bases sitting between them. CDR1 is LNHDA and CDR2 is SQIVND in the germline V gene (reference sequence). Here the CDR3 DNA reads TGTGCCAGTAGTATCCGGAGGGTTTCGGCCTATAGCAATCAGCCCCAGCATTTT. Translating it yields CASSIRRVSAYSNQPQHF.

This clonotype showed up many times. This CDR3 reads CASSVPEGSYNSPLHF. The CDR3 bases are TGTGCCAGCAGCGTACCGGAGGGTTCCTATAATTCACCCCTCCACTTT. The V call is TRBV7-2, the J call TRBJ1-6; D gene ambiguous. The CDR3 is 16 residues long. V lost 5 bases and J lost 1, with 12 bases in between. CDR1 and CDR2 from the germline V gene are SGHTA and FQGNSA.